Listed here are 9 T cell receptor beta chains from one sample, sequenced in a study of T cells after yellow fever vaccination. TCRdb reprocessed the 5' RACE reads via MiXCR and lists one record per CDR3 protein. The sample includes 500,000 to 650,000 distinct CDR3 sequences, approximately 16% seen only once; the top ten take 17%. The starting material was PBMCs, obtained around 5 days after the first yellow fever vaccination. The receptors here all came from a man between 18 and 29 years old who received the YFV17D yellow fever vaccine.

This chain connects TRBV12-3 or TRBV12-4 to TRBJ2-1, with 9 bases lining up with TRBD2. This CDR3 has 12 amino acids. Trimming took 5 bases from V and 10 from J; bases not matched to a gene: 3. The CDR3 bases are TGTGCCAGCAGTCGACTAGCGGAAGAGCAGTTCTTC. Translated, it gives CASSRLAEEQFF.

This clonotype was observed a handful of times. In DNA, the CDR3 is TGTGCCAGCAGCTCATGGACTGCAGATACGCAGTATTTT. Translation: CASSSWTADTQYF. V gene TRBV5-4 combines with J gene TRBJ2-3, with D possibly matching TRBD2 (5 bases). Trimming removed 3 bases at V and 4 bases at J, with 9 bases between. The CDR3 is 13 amino acids. Germline values: CDR1 SGHNT, CDR2 YYREEE (reference sequence).

This clonotype was detected once. This CDR3 reads CASSQAGQIGYGYTF. The CDR3 DNA follows: TGCGCCAGCAGCCAAGCAGGACAAATAGGCTATGGCTACACCTTC. J is TRBJ1-2 and V is TRBV4-1, with D perhaps matching TRBD1 (5 bases). The CDR3 is made up of 15 amino acids. CDR1 and CDR2 (germline): MGHRA, YSYEKL. The V and J ends lost 1 base and 4 bases respectively, with 13 bases between them.

This clonotype was seen only a few times. The CDR3 nucleotides are TGTGCCAGTAGTACGACACCGTATAGCAATCAGCCCCAGCATTTT. Translation gives CASSTTPYSNQPQHF. V and J are TRBV19 and TRBJ1-5, with no clear D. The CDR3 sequence is 15 residues long. CDR1 LNHDA and CDR2 SQIVND come from the germline V gene (reference sequence). Trimming pared 4 bases from V and 0 bases from J, leaving 10 bases between. Together with reference TRBV19 and TRBJ1-5, the CDR3 gives the full variable domain: DGGITQSPKYLFRKEGQNVTLSCEQNLNHDAMYWYRQDPGQGLRLIYYSQIVNDFQKGDIAEGYSVSREKKESFPLTVTSAQKNPTAFYLCASSTTPYSNQPQHFGDGTRLSIL.

This clonotype has a count of ten or more. V gene TRBV9 combines with J gene TRBJ2-5; 7 positions match TRBD2. The length of the CDR3 is 15 residues. V lost 4 bases, J lost 0 bases, and 6 bases stayed unmatched. Germline V lookup: CDR1 SGDLS, CDR2 YYNGEE. Written as DNA, the CDR3 is TGTGCCAGCAGCTGGGACGGGGGGAACCAAGAGACCCAGTACTTC. This gives the protein CASSWDGGNQETQYF. The variable domain in full, with the rest retrieved from reference TRBV9 and TRBJ2-5, is DSGVTQTPKHLITATGQRVTLRCSPRSGDLSVYWYQQSLDQGLQFLIQYYNGEERAKGNILERFSAQQFPDLHSELNLSSLELGDSALYFCASSWDGGNQETQYFGPGTRLLVL.

This clonotype was observed a handful of times. J is TRBJ2-3 and V is TRBV4-3, with D perhaps being TRBD1 or TRBD2 (6 bases each). The CDR3 contains 18 residues. Trimming left V 0 bases short and J 1 base short, with 17 bases between. CDR1 LGHNA and CDR2 YSLEER come from the germline V gene. The CDR3 nucleotides are TGCGCCAGCAGCCAAGACGCCATCAGGGGAGGCGGCACAGATACGCAGTATTTT. Its protein product is CASSQDAIRGGGTDTQYF.

The chain carries TRBV6-1 and TRBJ1-5; 10 nucleotides align to TRBD1. There are 14 residues in the CDR3. Germline values: CDR1 MNHNS, CDR2 SASEGT. With V trimmed by 8 bases and J by 4 bases, 5 bases remained unmatched. CDR3 sequence: CASSGTGDNQPQHF. The CDR3 DNA follows: TGTGCCAGCTCCGGGACAGGGGATAATCAGCCCCAGCATTTT.

There are many counts of this clonotype. The chain couples TRBV6-1 to TRBJ1-1; D is unresolved. The CDR3 runs 15 residues. The V end was cut by 3 bases, the J end by 4 bases, with 15 bases between. Germline CDR1 and CDR2: MNHNS and SASEGT. The DNA of the CDR3 is TGTGCCAGCAGTGACATCCGTCAGGTGGGCACTGAAGCTTTCTTT. Its translation is CASSDIRQVGTEAFF.

This chain links TRBV10-3 with TRBJ1-1, with D possibly being TRBD1 (6 bases). V was trimmed by 11 bases and J by 5 bases, leaving 21 bases between them. This CDR3 region has 14 residues. Germline V CDR1 and CDR2: ENHRY, SYGVKD. The CDR3 DNA sequence: TGTGCCTCAGGGGATGTAGGGGCTGGGACTGAAGCTTTCTTT. Protein: CASGDVGAGTEAFF.